This TCR beta chain was profiled in a study of blood T cell repertoires in COVID-19. Study as a whole: Material from acute and convalescent COVID-19 was sourced from the United States, Italy and Spain.

Sequenced by immunoSEQ multiplex PCR; TCRdb stores in-frame clones only, minus some. Counted here are around 77,000 clones, 85% to 90% occurring once; the ten biggest clones make up about a tenth. The trim removed 3 bases at V and 0 bases at J, leaving 3 bases unmatched. Germline V lookup: CDR1 SGHDT, CDR2 YYEEEE. The CDR3 runs to 15 residues. V usage is TRBV5-6 and J usage is TRBJ1-3; the match to TRBD1 covers 7 bases. This sequence originates from a man aged 65-85 years with active or convalescent COVID-19. Sequenced material: peripheral blood. Written as DNA, the CDR3 is TGTGCCAGCAGCTGGGACAGAATCTCTGGAAACACCATATATTTT. Protein product: CASSWDRISGNTIYF. Looking up the rest from reference TRBV5-6 and TRBJ1-3 gives the full variable domain: DAGVTQSPTHLIKTRGQQVTLRCSPKSGHDTVSWYQQALGQGPQFIFQYYEEEERQRGNFPDRFSGHQFPNYSSELNVNALLLGDSALYLCASSWDRISGNTIYFGEGSWLTVV.